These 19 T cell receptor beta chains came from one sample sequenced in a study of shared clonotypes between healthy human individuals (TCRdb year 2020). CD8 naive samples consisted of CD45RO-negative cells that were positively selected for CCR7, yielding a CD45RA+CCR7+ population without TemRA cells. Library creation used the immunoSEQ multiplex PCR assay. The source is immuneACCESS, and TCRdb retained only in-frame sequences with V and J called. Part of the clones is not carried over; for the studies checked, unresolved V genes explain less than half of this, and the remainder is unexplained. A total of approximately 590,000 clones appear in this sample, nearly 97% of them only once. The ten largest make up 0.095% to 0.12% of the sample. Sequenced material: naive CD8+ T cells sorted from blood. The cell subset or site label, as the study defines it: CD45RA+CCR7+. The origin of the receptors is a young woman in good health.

DNA of the CDR3: TGCAGCGTCGGGGTGTACGGGGAGCAGTACTTC. Its protein product is CSVGVYGEQYF. The rearrangement joins TRBV29-1 to TRBJ2-7, with D perhaps matching TRBD2 (5 bases). The germline gives CDR1 SQVTM, CDR2 ANQGSEA. The V end lost 6 bases, the J end lost 7 bases, and 13 bases lay between the germline ends. This CDR3 is built from 11 residues.

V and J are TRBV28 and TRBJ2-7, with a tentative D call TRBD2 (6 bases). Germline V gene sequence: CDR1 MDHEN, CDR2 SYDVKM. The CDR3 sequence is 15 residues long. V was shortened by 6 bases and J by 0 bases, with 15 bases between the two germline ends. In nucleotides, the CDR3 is TGTGCCAGCAGCAGCAGCGGGTTCAGCTCCTACGAGCAGTACTTC. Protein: CASSSSGFSSYEQYF.

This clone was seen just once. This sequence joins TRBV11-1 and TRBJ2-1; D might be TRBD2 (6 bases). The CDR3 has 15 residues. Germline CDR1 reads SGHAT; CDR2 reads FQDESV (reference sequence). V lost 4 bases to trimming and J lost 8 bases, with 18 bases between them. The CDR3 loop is CASSYTSRSLDEQFF. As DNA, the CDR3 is TGTGCCAGCAGCTATACTAGCAGAAGTTTGGATGAGCAGTTCTTC.

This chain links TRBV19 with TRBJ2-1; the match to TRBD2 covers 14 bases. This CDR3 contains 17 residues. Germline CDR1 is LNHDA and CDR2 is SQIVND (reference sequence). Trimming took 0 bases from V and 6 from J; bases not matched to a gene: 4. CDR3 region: CASSIDSTSGRVNEQFF. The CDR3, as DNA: TGTGCCAGTAGTATAGATTCGACTAGCGGGAGGGTCAATGAGCAGTTCTTC.

This CDR3 is CASSVVAGPYNEQFF. In DNA form, the CDR3 reads TGTGCCAGCAGCGTAGTTGCGGGCCCCTACAATGAGCAGTTCTTC. V gene TRBV9 combines with J gene TRBJ2-1, with D possibly matching TRBD2 (5 bases). The CDR3 has 15 residues. Germline CDR1 is SGDLS and CDR2 is YYNGEE. Deletions cut 0 bases from V and 2 bases from J, with 9 bases between.

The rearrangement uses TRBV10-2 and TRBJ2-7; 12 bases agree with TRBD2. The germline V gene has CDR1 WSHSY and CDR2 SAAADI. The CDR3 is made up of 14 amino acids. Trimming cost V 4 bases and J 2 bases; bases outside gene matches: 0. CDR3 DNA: TGCGCCAGCAGTGGACTAGCGGGAGCCTACGAGCAGTACTTC. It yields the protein CASSGLAGAYEQYF.

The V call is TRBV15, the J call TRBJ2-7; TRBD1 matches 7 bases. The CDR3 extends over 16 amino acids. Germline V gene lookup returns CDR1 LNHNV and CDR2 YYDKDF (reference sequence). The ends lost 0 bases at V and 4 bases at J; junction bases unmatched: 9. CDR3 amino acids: CATSRDHGTAIYEQYF. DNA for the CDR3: TGTGCCACCAGCAGAGACCACGGGACAGCAATTTACGAGCAGTACTTC.

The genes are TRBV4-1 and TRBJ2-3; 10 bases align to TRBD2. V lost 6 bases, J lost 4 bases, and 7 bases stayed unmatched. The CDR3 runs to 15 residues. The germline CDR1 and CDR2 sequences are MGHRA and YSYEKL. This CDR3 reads CASSPSGRGADTQYF. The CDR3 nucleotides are TGCGCCAGCAGTCCAAGCGGGAGGGGGGCAGATACGCAGTATTTT.

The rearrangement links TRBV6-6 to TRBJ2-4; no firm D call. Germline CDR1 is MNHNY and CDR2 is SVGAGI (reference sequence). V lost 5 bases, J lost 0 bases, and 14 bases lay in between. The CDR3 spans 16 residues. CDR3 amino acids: CASSTRTLIAKNIQYF. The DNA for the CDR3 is TGTGCCAGCAGTACCCGGACGCTTATAGCCAAAAACATTCAGTACTTC.

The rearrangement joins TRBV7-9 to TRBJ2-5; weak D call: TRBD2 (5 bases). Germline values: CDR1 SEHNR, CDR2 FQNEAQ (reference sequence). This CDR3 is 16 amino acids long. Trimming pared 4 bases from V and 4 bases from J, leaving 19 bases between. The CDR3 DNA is TGTGCCAGCAGCTCCTTTGAAGGGAGTTCGGGAGAGACCCAGTACTTC. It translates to CASSSFEGSSGETQYF. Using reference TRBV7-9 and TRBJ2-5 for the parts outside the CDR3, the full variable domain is DTGVSQNPRHKITKRGQNVTFRCDPISEHNRLYWYRQTLGQGPEFLTYFQNEAQLEKSRLLSDRFSAERPKGSFSTLEIQRTEQGDSAMYLCASSSFEGSSGETQYFGPGTRLLVL.

As DNA, the CDR3 is TGTGCCAGCAGCTCAACCGGGACTAGCGGGAGAATAAGTGGGAATGAGCAGTTCTTC. It yields the protein CASSSTGTSGRISGNEQFF. The V call is TRBV7-9, the J call TRBJ2-1, with 14 bases fitting TRBD2. V was pared by 4 bases and J by 7 bases, with 15 bases of the junction left unmatched. This CDR3 contains 19 residues. In germline, CDR1 is SEHNR, CDR2 FQNEAQ (reference sequence).

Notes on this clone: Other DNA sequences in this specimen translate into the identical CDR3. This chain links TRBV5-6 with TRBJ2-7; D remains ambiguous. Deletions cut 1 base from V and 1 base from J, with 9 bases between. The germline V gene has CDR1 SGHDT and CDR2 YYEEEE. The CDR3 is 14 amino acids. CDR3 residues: CASSLYGSSYEQYF. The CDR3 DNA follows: TGTGCCAGCAGCTTGTATGGCAGTTCCTACGAGCAGTACTTC.

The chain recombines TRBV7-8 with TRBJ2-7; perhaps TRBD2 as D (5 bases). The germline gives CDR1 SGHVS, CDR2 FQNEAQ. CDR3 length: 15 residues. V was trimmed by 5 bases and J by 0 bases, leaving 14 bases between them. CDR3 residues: CASSQADLASYEQYF. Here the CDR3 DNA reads TGTGCCAGCAGCCAAGCGGACCTGGCCTCCTACGAGCAGTACTTC.

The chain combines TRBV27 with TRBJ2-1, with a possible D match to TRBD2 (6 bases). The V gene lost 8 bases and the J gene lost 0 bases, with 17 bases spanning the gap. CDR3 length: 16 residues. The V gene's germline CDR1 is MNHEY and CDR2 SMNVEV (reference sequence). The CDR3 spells CASLLEAGYSYNEQFF. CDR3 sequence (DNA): TGTGCCAGCTTGTTGGAAGCGGGTTACTCCTACAATGAGCAGTTCTTC.

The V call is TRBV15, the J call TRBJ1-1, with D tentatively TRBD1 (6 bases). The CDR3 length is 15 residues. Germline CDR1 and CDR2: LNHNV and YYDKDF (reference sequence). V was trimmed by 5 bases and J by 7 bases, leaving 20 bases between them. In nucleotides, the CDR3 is TGTGCCACCAGCCCCCCCGGCAGGGGCGTGGATGAAGCTTTCTTT. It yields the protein CATSPPGRGVDEAFF.

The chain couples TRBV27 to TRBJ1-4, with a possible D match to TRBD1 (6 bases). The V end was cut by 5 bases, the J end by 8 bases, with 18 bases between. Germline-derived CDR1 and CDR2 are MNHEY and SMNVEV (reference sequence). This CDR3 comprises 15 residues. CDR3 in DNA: TGTGCCAGCAGTCACTACAGGGCGCTGGGAGAAAAACTGTTTTTT. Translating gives CASSHYRALGEKLFF.

CDR3 loop: CASSPPLRVGPVGELFF. The DNA for the CDR3 is TGTGCCAGCAGCCCGCCCCTTAGGGTTGGGCCGGTAGGGGAGCTGTTTTTT. J is TRBJ2-2 and V is TRBV7-9, with no clear D. The CDR3 has 17 residues. The germline gives CDR1 SEHNR, CDR2 FQNEAQ (reference sequence). The V and J ends lost 5 bases and 8 bases respectively, with 24 bases between them.

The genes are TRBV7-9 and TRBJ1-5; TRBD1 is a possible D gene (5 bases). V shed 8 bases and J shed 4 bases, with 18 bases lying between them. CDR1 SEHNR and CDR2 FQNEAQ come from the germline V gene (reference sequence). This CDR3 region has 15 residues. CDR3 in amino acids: CASAGLGEGNQPQHF. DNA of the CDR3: TGTGCCAGCGCGGGGTTGGGGGAGGGAAATCAGCCCCAGCATTTT. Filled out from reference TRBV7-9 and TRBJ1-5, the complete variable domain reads DTGVSQNPRHKITKRGQNVTFRCDPISEHNRLYWYRQTLGQGPEFLTYFQNEAQLEKSRLLSDRFSAERPKGSFSTLEIQRTEQGDSAMYLCASAGLGEGNQPQHFGDGTRLSIL.

CDR3 coding DNA: TGTGCCAGCAGACCCGGGCCGATTAGCAATCAGCCCCAGCATTTT. Translated, it gives CASRPGPISNQPQHF. V usage is TRBV6-1 and J usage is TRBJ1-5; D call uncertain. This CDR3 region has 15 residues. Trimming stripped 6 bases from V and 0 bases from J, with 12 bases between. Per the germline V gene, CDR1 is MNHNS and CDR2 is SASEGT.